These 10 T cell receptor beta chains share one sample of origin, sequenced in a study of T-cell reconstitution after alpha-beta-depleted transplantation in children. Unique molecular identifiers were built into the TCRbeta library. TCRdb recomputed calls from the PCR reads with MiXCR, one row per CDR3 protein. The repertoire holds about 27,000 distinct CDR3 sequences, with roughly 6% as singletons. Sample: PBMCs, mostly from graft donor cells, taken 180 days after TCRalphabeta/CD19-depleted stem cell transplant. The origin of the receptors is a male patient younger than 18 who had a stem cell transplant for acute myeloid leukemia, so the T cells may come from the graft donor.

This clonotype was detected ten times or more. This rearrangement joins TRBV27 to TRBJ2-7, with 14 bases lining up with TRBD2. Trimming removed 8 bases from V and 2 bases from J; junction bases left unmatched: 11. The CDR3 has 17 amino acids. Germline loops: CDR1 MNHEY, CDR2 SMNVEV (reference sequence). CDR3 nucleotide sequence: TGTGCCAGCCGTACGAGTTCGGGACTAGCGGGAGCCTACGAGCAGTACTTC. This encodes CASRTSSGLAGAYEQYF.

The V and J genes are TRBV14 and TRBJ1-1; 8 bases map to TRBD1. V trimming: 4 bases; J trimming: 4 bases; junction bases outside the gene matches: 8. The CDR3 runs 15 residues. Germline V CDR1 and CDR2: SGHDN, FVKESK. CDR3 region: CASSLVTGEGTEAFF. CDR3 sequence (DNA): TGTGCCAGCAGCCTCGTGACAGGGGAGGGCACTGAAGCTTTCTTT.

This clonotype was counted ten times or more. This chain uses TRBV12-3 or TRBV12-4 with TRBJ1-5, with D uncertain. This CDR3 contains 15 residues. Trimming removed 2 bases from V and 2 bases from J, with 10 bases in between. The CDR3 DNA sequence: TGTGCCAGCAGTTTAACTGGGAGGGGCAATCAGCCCCAGCATTTT. It specifies CASSLTGRGNQPQHF.

This clonotype showed up many times. The chain links TRBV20-1 to TRBJ2-5; D ambiguous. This CDR3 has 11 residues. Trimming pared 3 bases from V and 5 bases from J, leaving 7 bases between. The germline V gene encodes CDR1 DFQATT and CDR2 SNEGSKA (reference sequence). The CDR3 nucleotides are TGCAGTGCTAGCAATGAGGAGACCCAGTACTTC. It translates to CSASNEETQYF.

This clonotype was detected ten times or more. V is TRBV7-2 and J is TRBJ2-7; D might be TRBD2 (5 bases). The CDR3 consists of 12 residues. Germline CDR1 SGHTA, CDR2 FQGNSA. In nucleotides, the CDR3 is TGTGCGAGCCGACGGGAAGGATACGAGCAGTACTTC. It codes for CASRREGYEQYF.

This clonotype was counted at least ten times. CDR3: CASSLDPSSGEQYV. The CDR3 DNA reads TGTGCCAGCAGCTTAGACCCTTCTTCGGGCGAGCAGTACGTC. The chain uses TRBV7-8 and TRBJ2-7; D not resolved. V gave up 1 base and J gave up 6 bases, with 13 bases separating them. This CDR3 comprises 14 residues. Germline loops: CDR1 SGHVS, CDR2 FQNEAQ.

The table lists this clonotype with many counts. The chain carries TRBV12-3 or TRBV12-4 and TRBJ1-6, with D perhaps matching TRBD1 (5 bases). Trimming took 4 bases from V and 9 from J, leaving 13 bases between them. The CDR3 runs 14 residues. CDR3 sequence: CASSSQGLSSPLHF. The CDR3 DNA sequence: TGTGCCAGCAGTTCCCAGGGACTAAGTTCACCCCTCCACTTT.

In its sample, this clonotype was seen many times. Here the CDR3 DNA reads TGTGCCAGCAGTTTAACGGGAGCCACAGATACGCAGTATTTT. It specifies CASSLTGATDTQYF. The V gene is TRBV27, the J gene TRBJ2-3, with a possible D match to TRBD2 (6 bases). CDR1 is MNHEY, CDR2 SMNVEV, per germline (reference sequence). V lost 2 bases, J lost 2 bases, and 8 bases lay in between. The CDR3 consists of 14 residues.

This clonotype was seen many times. The chain carries TRBV25-1 and TRBJ1-1, with 8 bases fitting TRBD1. The CDR3 loop spans 14 amino acids. In germline, CDR1 is MGHDK, CDR2 SYGVNS. The trim removed 5 bases at V and 2 bases at J, leaving 4 bases unmatched. The CDR3 bases are TGTGCCAGCAGTTTGACAGGGGCAAACACTGAAGCTTTCTTT. Translated: CASSLTGANTEAFF.

This clonotype was seen repeatedly, ten times or more. This chain connects TRBV11-2 to TRBJ2-7; D is tentatively TRBD1 or TRBD2 (5 bases each). The CDR3 length is 14 residues. Trimming removed 4 bases from V and 2 bases from J, with 12 bases in between. Germline CDR1 reads SGHAT; CDR2 reads FQNNGV. The CDR3 reads CASSSFRDPYEQYF. The CDR3 DNA is TGTGCCAGCAGCTCTTTTCGGGACCCCTACGAGCAGTACTTC.